One sample yielded the 21 T cell receptor beta chains listed below, sequenced in a study of blood T cell repertoires in COVID-19. The data were produced by immunoSEQ multiplex PCR, yet TCRdb's version contains in-frame clones alone and is incomplete. The sample has about 280,000 clones, approximately 91% seen once. Source material: peripheral blood. These receptors were taken from a man between 18 and 29 years old with active or convalescent COVID-19.

The J gene is TRBJ2-7, the V gene TRBV5-1, with TRBD2 as a possible D gene (6 bases). Germline V lookup: CDR1 SGHRS, CDR2 YFSETQ. This CDR3 is built from 13 residues. The V end was cut by 4 bases, the J end by 2 bases, with 10 bases between. The DNA of the CDR3 is TGCGCCAGCAGCCTAGCGACCGCCTACGAGCAGTACTTC. As protein: CASSLATAYEQYF.

The J gene is TRBJ1-2, the V gene TRBV21-1; TRBD1 is the table's D call and was not checked against the DNA. TRBV21-1 is an annotated pseudogene. The CDR3 extends over 14 amino acids. CDR3 protein: CASSLTVNSYGYTF. The CDR3 DNA reads TGTGCCAGCAGCTTGACAGTTAATTCATATGGCTACACCTTC.

This rearrangement joins TRBV9 to TRBJ2-1; no clear D. V lost 1 base and J lost 8, with 4 bases in between. The CDR3 runs to 11 residues. The V gene's germline CDR1 is SGDLS and CDR2 YYNGEE. The chain's CDR3 is CASSVSHEQFF. The DNA of the CDR3 is TGTGCCAGCAGCGTATCTCATGAGCAGTTCTTC.

The CDR3, as DNA: TGTGCCAGCAGTCTTTACGACAGGGTAGGTTCAGCTTTCTTT. It yields the protein CASSLYDRVGSAFF. This chain uses TRBV6-5 with TRBJ1-1; 7 bases are shared with TRBD1. This CDR3 has 14 amino acids. Trimming at V came to 5 bases and at J to 10 bases, leaving 13 bases not matched to a gene. In germline, CDR1 is MNHEY, CDR2 SVGAGI.

The V gene is TRBV18, the J gene TRBJ2-1, with TRBD2 identical over 9 bases. V trimming: 1 base; J trimming: 4 bases; junction bases outside the gene matches: 11. CDR1 KGHSH and CDR2 LQKENI come from the germline V gene. There are 18 residues in the CDR3. CDR3 region: CASSPRRASGVPYNEQFF. The CDR3 DNA reads as TGTGCCAGCTCACCACGCCGGGCTAGCGGGGTCCCGTACAATGAGCAGTTCTTC.

This clone was counted only a few times. The CDR3 loop reads CASRKGGLASRETQYF. The CDR3 nucleotides read TGTGCCAGCAGAAAAGGAGGACTAGCTTCACGAGAGACCCAGTACTTC. This chain links TRBV2 with TRBJ2-5, with TRBD2 identical over 8 bases. V lost 6 bases, J lost 4 bases, and 13 bases stayed unmatched. CDR3 length: 16 amino acids. Per germline, CDR1 SNHLY and CDR2 FYNNEI.

V gene TRBV11-2 combines with J gene TRBJ2-7; unclear D gene. This CDR3 spans 16 amino acids. V lost 1 base to trimming and J lost 0 bases, with 13 bases between them. Germline CDR1 reads SGHAT; CDR2 reads FQNNGV. The CDR3 loop is CASSLATYLPSYEQYF. The CDR3 DNA reads as TGTGCCAGCAGCTTAGCGACATACCTCCCCTCCTACGAGCAGTACTTC.

The chain links TRBV12-3 or TRBV12-4 to TRBJ1-5; D might be TRBD1 (5 bases). Trimming left V 10 bases short and J 11 bases short, with 21 bases between. This CDR3 has 13 residues. The CDR3 DNA reads TGTGCCACGCGGGGCAGGGACGCAGTGGCCCAGCATTTT. Translated, it gives CATRGRDAVAQHF.

The chain is built from TRBV27 and TRBJ1-1; weak D call: TRBD1 (6 bases). V was clipped by 4 bases and J by 6 bases, with 18 bases between them. CDR3 length equals 15 residues. The germline gives CDR1 MNHEY, CDR2 SMNVEV (reference sequence). The CDR3 sequence is CASSSLETGLSEAFF. In DNA, the CDR3 is TGTGCCAGCAGTTCGCTTGAAACAGGGCTTTCTGAAGCTTTCTTT.

The V and J genes are TRBV25-1 and TRBJ1-2; tentative D call: TRBD1 (6 bases). Germline V gene lookup returns CDR1 MGHDK and CDR2 SYGVNS. V was pared by 3 bases and J by 5 bases, with 16 bases between. The CDR3 spans 15 residues. As DNA, the CDR3 is TGTGCCAGCAGTGAGTTTGCAGGGGAGTGGTATGGCTACACCTTC. Its translation: CASSEFAGEWYGYTF.

This chain joins TRBV5-1 and TRBJ2-5; D is ambiguous. The ends were cut back, 0 bases at V and 5 bases at J, with 20 bases in the middle. The germline gives CDR1 SGHRS, CDR2 YFSETQ. CDR3 length: 17 amino acids. The CDR3 nucleotides read TGCGCCAGCAGCTTGGCGTCTTCCGGGTTTGCGACGGAGACCCAGTACTTC. Its protein is CASSLASSGFATETQYF.

CDR3 residues: CASSPGQWSSGNTIYF. The CDR3 region has the DNA TGTGCCAGCAGCCCCGGACAGTGGAGCTCTGGAAACACCATATATTTT. The V and J genes are TRBV9 and TRBJ1-3; D is perhaps TRBD1 (6 bases). This CDR3 is built from 16 residues. Germline CDR1 reads SGDLS; CDR2 reads YYNGEE. V lost 4 bases and J 0 bases, leaving 14 bases between the germline ends.

The chain links TRBV5-6 to TRBJ2-7; D perhaps matches TRBD2 (5 bases). This CDR3 has 13 residues. Trimming removed 2 bases at V and 1 base at J, with 7 bases between. CDR1 and CDR2 from the germline V gene are SGHDT and YYEEEE. The CDR3 reads CASSFGVSYEQYF. Written as DNA, the CDR3 is TGTGCCAGCAGCTTCGGGGTTTCCTACGAGCAGTACTTC.

The V gene is TRBV7-9, the J gene TRBJ2-7; TRBD2 is a possible D gene (5 bases). Trimming removed 5 bases from V and 6 bases from J, with 11 bases in between. CDR1 and CDR2 (germline): SEHNR, FQNEAQ (reference sequence). The CDR3 runs to 12 residues. CDR3 sequence: CASSEGLSEQYF. In nucleotides, the CDR3 is TGTGCCAGCAGCGAGGGCCTCTCCGAGCAGTACTTC.

The chain links TRBV14 to TRBJ1-3; 10 nucleotides agree with TRBD1. The CDR3 extends over 14 amino acids. Germline V gene lookup returns CDR1 SGHDN and CDR2 FVKESK. The V gene end was trimmed by 6 bases and the J gene end by 4 bases; junction bases not matched to a gene: 3. DNA for the CDR3: TGTGCCAGCAGGGGACAGGGGTCCGGAAACACCATATATTTT. Translation: CASRGQGSGNTIYF.

This rearrangement joins TRBV10-1 to TRBJ2-1; 8 positions match TRBD1. Germline loops: CDR1 WNHNN, CDR2 SYGVQD (reference sequence). V lost 0 bases and J lost 6; bases outside the gene matches: 7. The CDR3 spans 16 residues. The CDR3 protein is CASSESTGQGLNEQFF. The CDR3 bases are TGCGCCAGCAGTGAGTCGACTGGACAGGGCCTCAATGAGCAGTTCTTC.

This rearrangement joins TRBV6-5 to TRBJ2-7; the D gene is possibly TRBD1 (5 bases). The germline V gene has CDR1 MNHEY and CDR2 SVGAGI. The V and J ends lost 6 bases and 4 bases respectively, with 19 bases between them. The CDR3 is 15 residues long. DNA for the CDR3: TGTGCCAGCAGGCGCCGAATGGGCAGGGATTACGAGCAGTACTTC. Translation: CASRRRMGRDYEQYF.

V is TRBV14 and J is TRBJ1-1; D unclear. This CDR3 is 15 amino acids long. V was clipped by 0 bases and J by 4 bases, with 12 bases between them. Germline CDR1 is SGHDN and CDR2 is FVKESK. The CDR3: CASSQDVGLITEAFF. The CDR3 region has the DNA TGTGCCAGCAGCCAAGATGTAGGACTTATCACTGAAGCTTTCTTT.

The chain recombines TRBV19 with TRBJ1-2; TRBD1 is a possible D gene (6 bases). The germline V and J ends were trimmed by 3 bases and 4 bases, with 12 bases remaining between them. The V gene's germline CDR1 is LNHDA and CDR2 SQIVND (reference sequence). The CDR3 is made up of 14 amino acids. The CDR3 here is CASSIPGHRYGYTF. For the CDR3, the DNA is TGTGCCAGTAGTATTCCGGGACATCGCTATGGCTACACCTTC.

The CDR3 loop reads CASSPGVTETQYF. CDR3 sequence (DNA): TGTGCCAGCAGCCCGGGGGTGACGGAGACCCAGTACTTC. V and J are TRBV11-2 and TRBJ2-5; D might be TRBD2 (6 bases). V lost 5 bases, J lost 5 bases, and 12 bases lay in between. CDR3 size: 13 residues. CDR1 is SGHAT, CDR2 FQNNGV, per germline.

The V call is TRBV4-1, the J call TRBJ2-5; 7 bases line up with TRBD1. CDR3 length: 14 amino acids. The trim removed 4 bases at V and 5 bases at J, leaving 7 bases unmatched. Germline loops: CDR1 MGHRA, CDR2 YSYEKL. The CDR3 DNA follows: TGCGCCAGCAGCCTCACAAGGGGGCCGGAGACCCAGTACTTC. Translating it yields CASSLTRGPETQYF.